This entry lists 21 T cell receptor beta chains sequenced from one sample in a study of monozygotic twins with inflammatory bowel disease. Following a re-call of the 5' RACE reads, TCRdb has one entry per CDR3 protein and lacks DNA. This repertoire includes 150,000 to 200,000 distinct CDR3 sequences. The sequenced sample was blood. All receptors derive from a human donor with ulcerative colitis or Crohn's disease, or a healthy co-twin of an affected twin (not recorded which).

The genes are TRBV4-2 and TRBJ2-1; TCRdb reports TRBD1, a call that lacks DNA to check it against. CDR1 and CDR2 (germline): LGHNA, YNFKEQ. This CDR3 has 15 amino acids. The CDR3 is CASSPPGTGSHEQFF.

The chain carries TRBV20-1 and TRBJ1-1. This CDR3 contains 11 residues. In germline, CDR1 is DFQATT, CDR2 SNEGSKA (reference sequence). Here the CDR3 reads CSARDNTEAFF.

The J gene is TRBJ2-7, the V gene TRBV19. Germline V gene data show CDR1 as LNHDA and CDR2 as SQIVND (reference sequence). CDR3 length: 12 residues. CDR3 in amino acids: CASSTGSYEQYF.

The V and J genes are TRBV5-4 and TRBJ2-5. This CDR3 contains 17 residues. CDR1 and CDR2 (germline): SGHNT, YYREEE (reference sequence). The CDR3 here is CASSLVGRTGNQETQYF.

This rearrangement joins TRBV5-1 to TRBJ2-1; with no DNA, the TCRdb D assignment of TRBD2 cannot be verified. Germline V gene data show CDR1 as SGHRS and CDR2 as YFSETQ. The length of the CDR3 is 16 residues. This chain's CDR3 is CASSWGLAVSYNEQFF. Filled out from reference TRBV5-1 and TRBJ2-1, the complete variable domain reads KAGVTQTPRYLIKTRGQQVTLSCSPISGHRSVSWYQQTPGQGLQFLFEYFSETQRNKGNFPGRFSGRQFSNSRSEMNVSTLELGDSALYLCASSWGLAVSYNEQFFGPGTRLTVL.

The chain joins TRBV20-1 to TRBJ1-1; without DNA, the TCRdb call of TRBD1 cannot be checked. This CDR3 is 15 amino acids long. CDR1 and CDR2 (germline): DFQATT, SNEGSKA (reference sequence). This chain's CDR3 is CSARPLTGGIAEAFF.

The rearrangement uses TRBV6-6 and TRBJ1-2; with no DNA, the TCRdb D assignment of TRBD1 cannot be verified. The CDR3 runs to 14 residues. The germline gives CDR1 MNHNY, CDR2 SVGAGI (reference sequence). This CDR3 is CASGGGETKGGYTF.

This chain uses TRBV5-1 with TRBJ2-5; no DNA is available, so the TRBD2 call from TCRdb remains unchecked. The CDR3 extends over 13 amino acids. Germline V gene lookup returns CDR1 SGHRS and CDR2 YFSETQ. The CDR3 spells CASSTLLGETQYF.

The chain combines TRBV20-1 with TRBJ2-2. Germline CDR1 is DFQATT and CDR2 is SNEGSKA (reference sequence). The CDR3 loop spans 12 amino acids. This chain's CDR3 is CSARPQTGELFF.

The chain uses TRBV2 and TRBJ2-3; TCRdb designates TRBD1, a call that cannot be tested without DNA. CDR1 is SNHLY and CDR2 is FYNNEI in the germline V gene. This CDR3 has 16 amino acids. The CDR3 protein is CASSVAPGENTDTQYF.

The chain joins TRBV5-4 to TRBJ2-7. This CDR3 is 16 amino acids long. CDR1 and CDR2 (germline): SGHNT, YYREEE (reference sequence). The CDR3 reads CASSLGLAELSYEQYF.

The chain combines TRBV7-3 with TRBJ2-1. This CDR3 comprises 16 residues. Germline loops: CDR1 SGHTA, CDR2 FQGTGA. The CDR3 sequence: CASSLAWGSAHNEQFF.

The V gene is TRBV7-2, the J gene TRBJ1-1. The length of the CDR3 is 11 residues. Per the germline V gene, CDR1 is SGHTA and CDR2 is FQGNSA. CDR3 amino acids: CASSMTREAFF.

The chain uses TRBV20-1 and TRBJ2-7; the D gene TCRdb calls, TRBD1, cannot be checked with no DNA. There are 16 residues in the CDR3. Germline lookup yields CDR1 DFQATT and CDR2 SNEGSKA (reference sequence). The CDR3 sequence is CSARADGPLTSYEQYF.

V is TRBV7-9 and J is TRBJ2-3; TCRdb's D call, TRBD2, is unchecked because there is no DNA. The CDR3 is 15 residues long. Germline CDR1 and CDR2: SEHNR and FQNEAQ (reference sequence). The chain's CDR3 is CASSLEASVTDTQYF.

The chain recombines TRBV13 with TRBJ1-4; TCRdb names TRBD1, which stays unverified in the absence of DNA. The CDR3 loop spans 15 amino acids. Germline loops: CDR1 PRHDT, CDR2 FYEKMQ (reference sequence). This chain's CDR3 is CASSATGTGDEKLFF.

This rearrangement joins TRBV5-4 to TRBJ2-2; there is no DNA to check the TCRdb D call of TRBD1. The germline V gene has CDR1 SGHNT and CDR2 YYREEE (reference sequence). This CDR3 has 16 residues. This CDR3 reads CASSSPPGQSTGELFF.

The CDR3 here is CASCTLGGNEQFF. J is TRBJ2-1 and V is TRBV10-2. This CDR3 contains 13 residues. Germline values: CDR1 WSHSY, CDR2 SAAADI.

The chain employs TRBV7-9 and TRBJ1-2; TCRdb reports TRBD1, a call that lacks DNA to check it against. The CDR3 runs 14 residues. Per germline, CDR1 SEHNR and CDR2 FQNEAQ (reference sequence). CDR3 sequence: CASSLEEDSYGYTF.

The J gene is TRBJ2-7, the V gene TRBV25-1; the TRBD2 assignment by TCRdb is unverifiable without DNA. Germline V gene data show CDR1 as MGHDK and CDR2 as SYGVNS. This CDR3 spans 13 amino acids. CDR3 residues: CASMGLAGWEQYF.

The rearrangement links TRBV5-1 to TRBJ2-6; TCRdb indicates TRBD1, and absent DNA this call remains unverified. CDR3 length equals 18 residues. CDR1 and CDR2 (germline): SGHRS, YFSETQ. The CDR3 spells CASSLDHRPHSGANVLTF. Full variable domain (remainder filled in from reference TRBV5-1 and TRBJ2-6): KAGVTQTPRYLIKTRGQQVTLSCSPISGHRSVSWYQQTPGQGLQFLFEYFSETQRNKGNFPGRFSGRQFSNSRSEMNVSTLELGDSALYLCASSLDHRPHSGANVLTFGAGSRLTVL.